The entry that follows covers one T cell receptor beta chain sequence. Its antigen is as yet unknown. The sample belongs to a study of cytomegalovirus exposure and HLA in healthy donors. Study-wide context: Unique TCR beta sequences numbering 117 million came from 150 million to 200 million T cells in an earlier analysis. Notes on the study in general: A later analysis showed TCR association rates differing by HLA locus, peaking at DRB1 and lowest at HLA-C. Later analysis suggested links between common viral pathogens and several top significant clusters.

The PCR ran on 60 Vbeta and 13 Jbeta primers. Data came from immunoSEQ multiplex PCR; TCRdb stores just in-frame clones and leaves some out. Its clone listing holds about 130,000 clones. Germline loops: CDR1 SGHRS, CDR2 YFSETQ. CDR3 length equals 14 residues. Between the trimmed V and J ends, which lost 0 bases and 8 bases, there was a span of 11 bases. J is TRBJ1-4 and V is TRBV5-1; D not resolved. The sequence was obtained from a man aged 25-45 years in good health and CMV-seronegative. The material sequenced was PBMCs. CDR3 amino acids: CASSLGRVGEKLFF. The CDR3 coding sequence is TGCGCCAGCAGCTTGGGTCGGGTCGGGGAAAAACTGTTTTTT.